The T cell receptor (beta chain) described here comes from a study of T cell responses to AZD1222 COVID-19 vaccine. Study outcomes and limitations: As reported, nearly half of all spike-specific TCRs target variant regions that are unmutated. The study found vaccine-associated CD4 TCRs spanning spike, dominant at 160-218 and 743-854. Donors were largely white British and mainly female; clonal diversity was possibly underestimated.

The CDR3 contains 14 residues. Deletions cut 4 bases from V and 6 bases from J, with 19 bases between. Looked up from germline, CDR1 is SQVTM and CDR2 is ANQGSEA. This clone has more than one count but fewer than ten. Its target is not known. Sequenced by immunoSEQ multiplex PCR; TCRdb stores in-frame clones only, minus some. Here the sample spans 250,000 or so clones, 93% being singletons. The sample here was peripheral blood, taken on day 0 of AZD1222 vaccination. The rearrangement joins TRBV29-1 to TRBJ2-7; TRBD2 is a possible D gene (6 bases). The receptor comes from an adult in good health. CDR3 sequence (DNA): TGCAGCGTTGCTAGGGACTCCCCGGCCTCCGAGCAGTACTTC. Its translation is CSVARDSPASEQYF.